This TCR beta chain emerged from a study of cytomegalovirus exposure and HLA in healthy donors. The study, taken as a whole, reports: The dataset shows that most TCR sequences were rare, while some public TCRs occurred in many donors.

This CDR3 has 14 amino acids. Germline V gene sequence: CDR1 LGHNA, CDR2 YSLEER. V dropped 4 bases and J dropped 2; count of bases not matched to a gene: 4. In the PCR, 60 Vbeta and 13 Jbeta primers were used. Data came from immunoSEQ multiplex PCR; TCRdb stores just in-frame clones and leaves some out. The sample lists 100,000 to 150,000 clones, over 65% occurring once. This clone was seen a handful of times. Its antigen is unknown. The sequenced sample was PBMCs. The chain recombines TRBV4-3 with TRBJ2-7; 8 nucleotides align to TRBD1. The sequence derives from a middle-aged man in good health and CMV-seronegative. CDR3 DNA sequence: TGCGCCAGCAGCCCCGACAGGGGCCCCTACGAGCAGTACTTC. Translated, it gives CASSPDRGPYEQYF.